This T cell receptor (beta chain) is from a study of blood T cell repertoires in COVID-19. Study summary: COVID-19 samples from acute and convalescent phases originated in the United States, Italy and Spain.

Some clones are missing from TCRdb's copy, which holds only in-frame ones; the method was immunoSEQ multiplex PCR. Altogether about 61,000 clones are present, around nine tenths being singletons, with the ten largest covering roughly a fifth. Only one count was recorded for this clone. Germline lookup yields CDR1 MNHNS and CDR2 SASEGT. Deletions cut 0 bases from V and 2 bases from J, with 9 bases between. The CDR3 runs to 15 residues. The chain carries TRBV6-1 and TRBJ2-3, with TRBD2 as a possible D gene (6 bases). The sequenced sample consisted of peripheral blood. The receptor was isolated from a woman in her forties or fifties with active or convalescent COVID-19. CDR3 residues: CASSEAAGLTDTQYF. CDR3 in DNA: TGTGCCAGCAGTGAAGCTGCGGGACTCACAGATACGCAGTATTTT.